Included here is one T cell receptor (beta chain) sequence, with context. The data were taken from a study of technical replicates of blood from several donors. Clones were read by immunoSEQ multiplex PCR, and TCRdb kept only the in-frame ones, dropping some. The repertoire includes approximately 82,000 clones, about 89% of them detected once, and roughly 0.3% sits in the top ten. The germline V and J ends were trimmed by 4 bases and 1 base, with 10 bases remaining between them. The CDR3 contains 13 residues. Looked up from germline, CDR1 is GTSNPN and CDR2 is SVGIG (reference sequence). This clonotype was sampled from a human donor in good health. This chain connects TRBV30 to TRBJ1-2; D is undetermined. The specimen was T cells isolated from PBMCs. The CDR3 here is CAWNPMSNYGYTF. CDR3 nucleotide sequence: TGTGCCTGGAACCCGATGAGTAACTATGGCTACACCTTC. The whole variable domain, remainder taken from reference TRBV30 and TRBJ1-2, is SQTIHQWPATLVQPVGSPLSLECTVEGTSNPNLYWYRQAAGRGLQLLFYSVGIGQISSEVPQNLSASRPQDRQFILSSKKLLLSDSGFYLCAWNPMSNYGYTFGSGTRLTVV.